A single sample gave rise to the 22 T cell receptor beta chains below, sequenced in a study of control samples from healthy donors and cancer patients. The method was immunoSEQ multiplex PCR; TCRdb's version includes in-frame clones alone and lacks a portion of them. This sample has about 170,000 clones, with about 90% found just once. Sequencing was done on a sample of blood. All receptors derive from a man between 25 and 39 years old in good health.

The rearrangement joins TRBV2 to TRBJ1-1; D gene ambiguous. Germline V gene lookup returns CDR1 SNHLY and CDR2 FYNNEI. Deletions cut 0 bases from V and 3 bases from J, with 8 bases between. The CDR3 spans 14 residues. The CDR3 here is CASSEAEQYTEAFF. In nucleotides, the CDR3 is TGTGCCAGCAGTGAAGCCGAACAGTACACTGAAGCTTTCTTT.

This clone was seen only a few times. The chain combines TRBV14 with TRBJ2-1; D unclear. The CDR3 runs to 14 residues. The V end lost 2 bases, the J end lost 6 bases, and 11 bases lay between the germline ends. From germline, CDR1 is SGHDN and CDR2 FVKESK. CDR3: CASSQIPLGNEQFF. The DNA of the CDR3 is TGTGCCAGCAGCCAAATCCCCCTGGGCAATGAGCAGTTCTTC. The full variable domain, in which reference TRBV14 and TRBJ2-1 provide the parts outside the CDR3, is EAGVTQFPSHSVIEKGQTVTLRCDPISGHDNLYWYRRVMGKEIKFLLHFVKESKQDESGMPNNRFLAERTGGTYSTLKVQPAELEDSGVYFCASSQIPLGNEQFFGPGTRLTVL.

The chain has TRBV19 and TRBJ2-5; D ambiguous. V shed 5 bases and J shed 5 bases, with 12 bases lying between them. Germline values: CDR1 LNHDA, CDR2 SQIVND (reference sequence). CDR3 size: 13 residues. CDR3 sequence (DNA): TGTGCCAGTAGTGTTTCCAGTAGGGAGACCCAGTACTTC. It specifies CASSVSSRETQYF.

The chain recombines TRBV20-1 with TRBJ2-7; D is undetermined. Germline V gene lookup returns CDR1 DFQATT and CDR2 SNEGSKA (reference sequence). Trimming removed 4 bases from V and 5 bases from J, with 9 bases in between. The CDR3 contains 11 residues. CDR3 amino acids: CSAKKVNEQYF. The CDR3 DNA reads TGCAGTGCTAAGAAGGTAAACGAGCAGTACTTC.

This chain connects TRBV5-1 to TRBJ2-7; TRBD2 matches at 8 bases. The CDR3 length is 15 residues. The germline gives CDR1 SGHRS, CDR2 YFSETQ. Losses at the gene ends were 4 bases for V and 2 bases for J; bases not matched to a gene: 8. CDR3 DNA: TGCGCCAGCAGCCCCGGGGGGGGCTTCACCTACGAGCAGTACTTC. As protein: CASSPGGGFTYEQYF.

The V call is TRBV3-1 (or the pseudogene TRBV3-2), the J call TRBJ2-1; 8 bases agree with TRBD2. The CDR3 consists of 15 residues. Trimming removed 1 base from V and 4 bases from J; junction bases left unmatched: 3. CDR1 is LGHDT, CDR2 YNNKEL, per germline (reference sequence). DNA of the CDR3: TGTGCCAGCAGCCAAGGCGAGCGGGGGTACAATGAGCAGTTCTTC. This translates into CASSQGERGYNEQFF.

The chain joins TRBV28 to TRBJ1-2; no clear D. The V gene lost 5 bases and the J gene lost 5 bases, with 9 bases spanning the gap. This CDR3 region has 12 residues. Germline V gene sequence: CDR1 MDHEN, CDR2 SYDVKM. CDR3 coding DNA: TGTGCCAGCAGTGGTCAGTTGTATGGCTACACCTTC. This codes for CASSGQLYGYTF.

This chain joins TRBV28 and TRBJ2-2, with D tentatively TRBD1 or TRBD2 (6 bases each). In germline, CDR1 is MDHEN, CDR2 SYDVKM. V was shortened by 6 bases and J by 5 bases, with 13 bases between the two germline ends. There are 14 residues in the CDR3. CDR3 protein: CASRVGGGTGELFF. The CDR3 DNA reads TGTGCCAGCAGGGTAGGGGGAGGTACCGGGGAGCTGTTTTTT.

The chain couples TRBV24-1 to TRBJ1-6; D is ambiguous. The CDR3 has 12 amino acids. Per germline, CDR1 KGHDR and CDR2 SFDVKD. V was cut by 9 bases and J by 17 bases, with 19 bases left in between. The DNA for the CDR3 is TGTGCCACCCCCGCCAGGTGTCTTCCCGTCCACTTT. Amino acids: CATPARCLPVHF.

This clone has a single count. The chain recombines TRBV10-1 with TRBJ2-7; D might be TRBD1 or TRBD2, each matching 5 bases. The CDR3 sequence is 16 residues long. Germline V gene sequence: CDR1 WNHNN, CDR2 SYGVQD (reference sequence). V was cut by 8 bases and J by 3 bases, with 23 bases left in between. The CDR3 here is CASWSGTPEKGYEQYF. CDR3 DNA: TGCGCCAGCTGGTCCGGGACCCCGGAAAAGGGCTACGAGCAGTACTTC.

This clone was recorded a few times. V usage is TRBV10-3 and J usage is TRBJ1-3; D uncertain. The CDR3 sequence is 16 residues long. Germline assignment: CDR1 ENHRY and CDR2 SYGVKD. The V gene lost 0 bases and the J gene lost 0 bases, with 9 bases spanning the gap. DNA of the CDR3: TGTGCCATCAGTGAGTCGAGTCCGCGCTCTGGAAACACCATATATTTT. Protein: CAISESSPRSGNTIYF.

This clone was counted only a few times. The rearrangement uses TRBV2 and TRBJ2-7, with D perhaps being TRBD1 or TRBD2 (5 bases each). V was clipped by 6 bases and J by 7 bases, with 16 bases between them. The CDR3 sequence is 13 residues long. In germline, CDR1 is SNHLY, CDR2 FYNNEI. DNA of the CDR3: TGTGCCAGCAGGCCGGGACCACAAATAGAGCAGTACTTC. Residues: CASRPGPQIEQYF.

The rearrangement uses TRBV5-1 and TRBJ2-7, with TRBD1 matching over 7 bases. CDR1 and CDR2 (germline): SGHRS, YFSETQ. This CDR3 is 13 amino acids long. V trimming: 3 bases; J trimming: 5 bases; junction bases outside the gene matches: 5. Here the CDR3 reads CASSYDRVDEQYF. The DNA for the CDR3 is TGCGCCAGCAGCTACGACAGGGTTGACGAGCAGTACTTC.

V and J are TRBV19 and TRBJ2-3; D uncertain. The V gene's germline CDR1 is LNHDA and CDR2 SQIVND (reference sequence). Trimming cost V 1 base and J 0 bases, with 5 bases left between them. The CDR3 has 14 amino acids. The CDR3 sequence is CASSIVPSTDTQYF. CDR3 DNA sequence: TGTGCCAGTAGTATAGTTCCGAGCACAGATACGCAGTATTTT.

This clone was recorded a few times. The V and J genes are TRBV9 and TRBJ2-3, with D hard to call. The ends were cut back, 1 base at V and 4 bases at J, with 13 bases in the middle. This CDR3 comprises 15 residues. Germline V gives CDR1 SGDLS, CDR2 YYNGEE. The CDR3 region is CASSVSPGVADTQYF. CDR3 nucleotides: TGTGCCAGCAGCGTATCTCCTGGGGTGGCAGATACGCAGTATTTT.

Comments on this clone: Other DNA sequences in this sample translate to the same CDR3. The V and J genes are TRBV28 and TRBJ1-2; D remains ambiguous. Trimming took off 6 bases at V and 4 bases at J, with 12 bases between the two ends. The CDR3 has 13 amino acids. Germline loops: CDR1 MDHEN, CDR2 SYDVKM. CDR3: CASSFGQLYGYTF. DNA of the CDR3: TGTGCCAGCAGCTTTGGGCAACTCTATGGCTACACCTTC.

This rearrangement joins TRBV11-1 to TRBJ1-1, with D uncertain. This CDR3 contains 13 residues. V shed 1 base and J shed 2 bases, with 5 bases lying between them. Germline CDR1 is SGHAT and CDR2 is FQDESV (reference sequence). CDR3 nucleotide sequence: TGTGCCAGCAGCTTAGGAGCCAACACTGAAGCTTTCTTT. Protein: CASSLGANTEAFF.

The chain uses TRBV5-1 and TRBJ1-1, with TRBD1 matching 11 bases. This CDR3 comprises 15 residues. From germline, CDR1 is SGHRS and CDR2 YFSETQ. V dropped 2 bases and J dropped 6; count of bases not matched to a gene: 6. The CDR3, as DNA: TGCGCCAGCAGCTTTTGGACAGGGGGCTTGGCTGAAGCTTTCTTT. It is translated as CASSFWTGGLAEAFF.

J is TRBJ2-2 and V is TRBV10-3; 11 nucleotides match TRBD2. This CDR3 contains 16 residues. The germline V gene encodes CDR1 ENHRY and CDR2 SYGVKD. V was pared by 6 bases and J by 0 bases, with 3 bases of the junction left unmatched. The CDR3 loop is CAISLAGGPNTGELFF. CDR3 DNA sequence: TGTGCCATCAGCTTAGCGGGGGGGCCGAACACCGGGGAGCTGTTTTTT.

The chain couples TRBV5-4 to TRBJ1-2, with D perhaps TRBD1 (6 bases). The CDR3 spans 12 residues. V dropped 7 bases and J dropped 4 bases, with 11 bases sitting between them. CDR1 SGHNT and CDR2 YYREEE come from the germline V gene (reference sequence). The CDR3 region has the DNA TGTGCCAGCCGAAGGGACATCTATGGCTACACCTTC. Encoded protein: CASRRDIYGYTF. Complete variable domain (other parts from reference TRBV5-4 and TRBJ1-2): ETGVTQSPTHLIKTRGQQVTLRCSSQSGHNTVSWYQQALGQGPQFIFQYYREEENGRGNFPPRFSGLQFPNYSSELNVNALELDDSALYLCASRRDIYGYTFGSGTRLTVV.

The V call is TRBV3-1 (or the pseudogene TRBV3-2), the J call TRBJ2-7, with 7 bases that match TRBD2. J gave up 2 bases and V 3 bases, and 4 bases lay outside the gene matches. In germline, CDR1 is LGHDT, CDR2 YNNKEL (reference sequence). CDR3 length equals 14 residues. The CDR3 loop reads CASSQAGEAYEQYF. CDR3 nucleotides: TGTGCCAGCAGCCAGGCGGGAGAGGCCTACGAGCAGTACTTC.

V is TRBV24-1 and J is TRBJ2-3, with no clear D. V was shortened by 3 bases and J by 7 bases, with 13 bases between the two germline ends. Germline V gives CDR1 KGHDR, CDR2 SFDVKD. The CDR3 sequence is 14 residues long. The CDR3 DNA reads as TGTGCCACCAGTGATCCCCTATCCGGATATACGCAGTATTTT. Its translation: CATSDPLSGYTQYF.